This T cell receptor beta chain was documented in a study of vaccination and CD4 T cells after COVID-19. The overall study: Every culture used as a control got a CEFX pool, an HIV-1 Nef pool, or no peptide.

Broader study findings: Median SARS-CoV-2-reactive clonotype numbers went up from around 19 to 38, but not significantly. The study found that a median about 90% of reactive clones in convalescent patients appeared only post-vaccination.

CD4+ T cells that had been cultured provided DNA sequenced with the Oncomine TCR Beta short-read assay. TCRdb recomputed calls from the PCR reads with MiXCR, one row per CDR3 protein. The sample shows roughly 26,000 distinct CDR3 sequences, over 60% of them seen only once. Treatment specified: roughly ten-day PBMC culture with coronavirus spike peptide pools or control peptides (ViraFEST assay). Germline assignment: CDR1 MNHEY and CDR2 SVGEGT. The V segment lost 6 bases and the J segment 3 bases; nucleotides outside the gene matches: 3. This CDR3 comprises 14 residues. As for this clonotype: Its cognate antigen is unknown.

This chain joins TRBV6-2 or TRBV6-3 and TRBJ2-3, with TRBD1 identical over 10 bases. Material: CD4+ T cells from blood, cultured in vitro. The clonotype comes from a human donor who had recovered from COVID-19. The DNA for the CDR3 is TGTGCCAGCAGGGGACAGGGGAAAACAGATACGCAGTATTTT. Its translation: CASRGQGKTDTQYF.